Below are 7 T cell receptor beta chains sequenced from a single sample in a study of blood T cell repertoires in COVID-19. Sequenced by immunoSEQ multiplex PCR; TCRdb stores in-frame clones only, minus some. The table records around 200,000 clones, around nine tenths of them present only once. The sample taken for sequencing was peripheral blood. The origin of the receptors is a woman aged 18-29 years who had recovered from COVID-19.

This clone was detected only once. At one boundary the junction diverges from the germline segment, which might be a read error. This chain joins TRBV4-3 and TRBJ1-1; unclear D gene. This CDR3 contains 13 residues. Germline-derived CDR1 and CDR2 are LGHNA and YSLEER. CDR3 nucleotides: TGCGCCAGCAGCCAAGATCTAAACAGTGAAGCTTTCTTT. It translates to CASSQDLNSEAFF.

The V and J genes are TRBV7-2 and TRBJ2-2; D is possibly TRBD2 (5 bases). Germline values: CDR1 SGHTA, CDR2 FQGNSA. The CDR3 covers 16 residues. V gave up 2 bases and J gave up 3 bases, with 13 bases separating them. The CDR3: CASSLHRAGDTGELFF. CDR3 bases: TGTGCCAGCAGCTTACATAGGGCGGGCGACACCGGGGAGCTGTTTTTT.

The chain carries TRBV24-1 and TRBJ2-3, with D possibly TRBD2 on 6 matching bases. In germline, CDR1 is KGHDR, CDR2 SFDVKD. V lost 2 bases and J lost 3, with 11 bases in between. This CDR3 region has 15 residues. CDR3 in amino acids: CATSDYGGGTDTQYF. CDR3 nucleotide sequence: TGTGCCACCAGTGATTATGGGGGAGGTACAGATACGCAGTATTTT.

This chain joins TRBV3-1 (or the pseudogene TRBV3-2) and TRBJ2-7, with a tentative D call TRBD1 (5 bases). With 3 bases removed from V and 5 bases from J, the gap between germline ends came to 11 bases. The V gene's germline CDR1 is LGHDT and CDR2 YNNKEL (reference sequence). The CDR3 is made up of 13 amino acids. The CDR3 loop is CASSHATRDEQYF. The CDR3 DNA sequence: TGTGCCAGCAGCCACGCTACCAGGGACGAGCAGTACTTC.

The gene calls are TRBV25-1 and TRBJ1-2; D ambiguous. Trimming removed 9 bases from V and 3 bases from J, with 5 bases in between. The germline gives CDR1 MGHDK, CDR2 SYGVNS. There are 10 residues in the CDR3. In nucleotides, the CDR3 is TGTGCCAGTTTCGACTATGGCTACACCTTC. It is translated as CASFDYGYTF.

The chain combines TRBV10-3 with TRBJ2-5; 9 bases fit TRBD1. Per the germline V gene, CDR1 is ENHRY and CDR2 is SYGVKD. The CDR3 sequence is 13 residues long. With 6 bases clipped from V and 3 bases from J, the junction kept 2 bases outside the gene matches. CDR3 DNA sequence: TGTGCCATCAGGGGACAGGGAGAAGAGACCCAGTACTTC. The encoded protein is CAIRGQGEETQYF.

The CDR3 spells CASSDSGRRFTDTQYF. For the CDR3, the DNA is TGTGCCAGCAGCGATAGCGGGAGAAGGTTCACAGATACGCAGTATTTT. The V gene is TRBV6-2 or TRBV6-3, the J gene TRBJ2-3, with TRBD2 matching 9 bases. The V gene end was trimmed by 6 bases and the J gene end by 2 bases; junction bases not matched to a gene: 9. CDR3 length: 16 residues. Germline values: CDR1 MNHEY, CDR2 SVGEGT.